This T cell receptor (beta chain) was sequenced for a study of graft-versus-host responses after intestinal transplantation. Looking at the study overall: Grafts that recipients had were multivisceral, liver-intestinal, or isolated intestinal transplants. All of the recipients had induction that used anti-thymocyte globulin, then tacrolimus and steroids for 2 to 3 years. General study findings and limits: Subjects displaying graft-donor T cell macrochimerism possessed elevated graft-versus-host to host-versus-graft clonal ratios inside allografts. In recipient marrow, GvH clones were found, and some appeared first in ileum or blood.

Notes on this clone: Its target is not known.

Generated by immunoSEQ multiplex PCR, the TCRdb table keeps only in-frame clones and is missing some. The sample holds tens of thousands of clones, roughly 82% seen once. Losses at the gene ends were 3 bases for V and 2 bases for J; bases not matched to a gene: 0. The CDR3 consists of 15 residues. Germline assignment: CDR1 SGHRS and CDR2 YFSETQ. The sample here was unstimulated CD4+ T cells sorted from spleen or lymph node cells, taken before intestinal transplant. This sequence was found in a human donor who received an intestinal transplant. This chain uses TRBV5-1 with TRBJ2-6, with 9 nucleotides matching TRBD1. CDR3 in DNA: TGCGCCAGCAGCTGGGACAGGGCTGGGGCCAACGTCCTGACTTTC. Its translation is CASSWDRAGANVLTF.